The rows below give T cell receptor beta chains drawn from one sample of a study of blood T cells in healthy people across ages. MiXCR, run by TCRdb on the 5' RACE reads, gives a single entry per CDR3 protein. The sample has about 730,000 distinct CDR3 sequences; approximately 43% are singletons. Sequenced: blood. The source is a woman aged 55-75 years in good health. Each CDR3 is given with its conserved first and last residue. The D gene is left open where the match is weak. The size of a clone is reported for some rows only, either as once, few or many, or as a class for expanded clones.

clone size: -; V gene: TRBV5-1; D gene: TRBD2; J gene: TRBJ2-4; CDR3 protein: CASSQGLVAAVAKNIQYF; CDR3 DNA: TGCGCCAGCAGCCAAGGACTAGTTGCCGCGGTAGCCAAAAACATTCAGTACTTC
clone size: few; V gene: TRBV9; D gene: TRBD2; J gene: TRBJ2-1; CDR3 protein: CASSVVRAGVEGEQFF; CDR3 DNA: TGTGCCAGCAGCGTAGTTAGAGCGGGAGTTGAGGGTGAGCAGTTCTTC
clone size: many; V gene: TRBV27; D gene: -; J gene: TRBJ2-7; CDR3 protein: CASSASRNSYEQYF; CDR3 DNA: TGTGCCAGCAGCGCCTCCAGAAACTCCTACGAGCAGTACTTC
clone size: few; V gene: TRBV5-1; D gene: -; J gene: TRBJ2-1; CDR3 protein: CASSLGGSSTHNEQFF; CDR3 DNA: TGCGCCAGCAGCTTAGGCGGGTCCTCTACCCACAATGAGCAGTTCTTC
clone size: -; V gene: TRBV27; D gene: -; J gene: TRBJ2-5; CDR3 protein: CATGGTSRFQETQYF; CDR3 DNA: TGTGCAACTGGGGGGACTTCCCGGTTCCAAGAGACCCAGTACTTC
clone size: few; V gene: TRBV27; D gene: -; J gene: TRBJ1-1; CDR3 protein: CASSVQGPGTEAFF; CDR3 DNA: TGTGCCAGCAGCGTTCAAGGGCCGGGTACTGAAGCTTTCTTT
clone size: -; V gene: TRBV12-3/TRBV12-4; D gene: -; J gene: TRBJ1-2; CDR3 protein: CASSPQGLSIGGYTF; CDR3 DNA: TGTGCCAGCAGTCCCCAGGGCCTATCTATAGGCGGCTACACCTTC
clone size: once; V gene: TRBV29-1; D gene: -; J gene: TRBJ2-7; CDR3 protein: CSVGKVSSYEQYF; CDR3 DNA: TGCAGCGTTGGGAAGGTAAGCTCCTACGAGCAGTACTTC
clone size: many; V gene: TRBV5-1; D gene: TRBD2; J gene: TRBJ2-1; CDR3 protein: CASSSTAGTSGSGAYNEQFF; CDR3 DNA: TGCGCCAGCAGCTCAACGGCCGGGACTAGCGGGAGTGGTGCCTACAATGAGCAGTTCTTC
clone size: few; V gene: TRBV7-2; D gene: -; J gene: TRBJ1-3; CDR3 protein: CASSLNGISGNTIYF; CDR3 DNA: TGTGCCAGCAGCTTAAACGGGATCTCTGGAAACACCATATATTTT
clone size: -; V gene: TRBV20-1; D gene: TRBD2; J gene: TRBJ2-3; CDR3 protein: CSARPGGLAVRYF; CDR3 DNA: TGCAGTGCTAGGCCAGGGGGACTAGCGGTACGGTATTTT
clone size: -; V gene: TRBV5-1; D gene: TRBD1; J gene: TRBJ2-1; CDR3 protein: CASRPSTGASNEQFF; CDR3 DNA: TGCGCCAGCAGACCATCGACAGGGGCTAGCAATGAGCAGTTCTTC
clone size: few; V gene: TRBV28; D gene: -; J gene: TRBJ2-7; CDR3 protein: CASSGNQVEQYF; CDR3 DNA: TGTGCCAGCAGTGGGAATCAGGTCGAGCAGTACTTC
clone size: few; V gene: TRBV11-2; D gene: TRBD1; J gene: TRBJ2-4; CDR3 protein: CASSLSGQGGDIQYF; CDR3 DNA: TGTGCCAGCAGCTTATCTGGACAGGGGGGGGACATTCAGTACTTC
clone size: few; V gene: TRBV27; D gene: -; J gene: TRBJ2-5; CDR3 protein: CASSPPGPKRETQYF; CDR3 DNA: TGTGCCAGCAGTCCGCCGGGACCCAAAAGAGAGACCCAGTACTTC
clone size: -; V gene: TRBV6-2/TRBV6-3; D gene: TRBD1; J gene: TRBJ2-1; CDR3 protein: CASSTGQGGYNEQFF; CDR3 DNA: TGTGCCAGCAGCACGGGACAGGGGGGATACAATGAGCAGTTCTTC
clone size: many; V gene: TRBV19; D gene: TRBD2; J gene: TRBJ2-7; CDR3 protein: CASSSRTSGYEQYF; CDR3 DNA: TGTGCCAGTAGCTCGCGGACTAGCGGCTACGAGCAGTACTTC
clone size: -; V gene: TRBV7-2; D gene: -; J gene: TRBJ2-7; CDR3 protein: CASSLGRPFEQYF; CDR3 DNA: TGTGCCAGCAGCTTGGGACGTCCCTTCGAGCAGTACTTC
clone size: -; V gene: TRBV28; D gene: TRBD2; J gene: TRBJ2-5; CDR3 protein: CASSSVLAGISETQYF; CDR3 DNA: TGTGCCAGCAGTTCAGTACTAGCGGGAATTTCAGAGACCCAGTACTTC
clone size: few; V gene: TRBV5-1; D gene: TRBD1; J gene: TRBJ2-7; CDR3 protein: CASSLTGGGAYEQYF; CDR3 DNA: TGCGCCAGCAGCTTAACAGGGGGTGGCGCCTACGAGCAGTACTTC
clone size: once; V gene: TRBV24-1; D gene: TRBD1; J gene: TRBJ2-4; CDR3 protein: CATSDWGQVGQYF; CDR3 DNA: TGTGCCACCAGTGATTGGGGACAGGTGGGTCAGTACTTC
clone size: -; V gene: TRBV28; D gene: -; J gene: TRBJ2-1; CDR3 protein: CASSFLGVTLYNEQFF; CDR3 DNA: TGTGCCAGCAGTTTTCTAGGTGTCACACTATACAATGAGCAGTTCTTC
clone size: -; V gene: TRBV15; D gene: -; J gene: TRBJ2-1; CDR3 protein: CATSRSRGEGDEQFF; CDR3 DNA: TGTGCCACCAGCAGAAGCCGGGGTGAGGGTGATGAGCAGTTCTTC
clone size: few; V gene: TRBV5-6; D gene: TRBD1; J gene: TRBJ2-1; CDR3 protein: CASSLVGDRGDEQFF; CDR3 DNA: TGTGCCAGCAGCTTGGTCGGGGACAGGGGCGATGAGCAGTTCTTC
clone size: many; V gene: TRBV20-1; D gene: TRBD2; J gene: TRBJ2-5; CDR3 protein: CSAADQTAGQETQYF; CDR3 DNA: TGCAGTGCTGCGGACCAAACAGCGGGGCAAGAGACCCAGTACTTC
clone size: once; V gene: TRBV7-6; D gene: TRBD2; J gene: TRBJ2-1; CDR3 protein: CASSPTSGRHNEQFF; CDR3 DNA: TGTGCCAGCAGCCCGACTAGCGGGAGGCACAATGAGCAGTTCTTC
clone size: -; V gene: TRBV5-6; D gene: -; J gene: TRBJ2-3; CDR3 protein: CASSVGGSDTQYF; CDR3 DNA: TGTGCCAGCAGCGTGGGAGGATCAGATACGCAGTATTTT
clone size: -; V gene: TRBV5-6; D gene: -; J gene: TRBJ2-7; CDR3 protein: CASSPLTGSSYEQYF; CDR3 DNA: TGTGCCAGCAGCCCCCTTACGGGGTCCTCCTACGAGCAGTACTTC
clone size: -; V gene: TRBV6-6; D gene: -; J gene: TRBJ2-7; CDR3 protein: CASSSPRGGRDEQYF; CDR3 DNA: TGTGCCAGCAGTTCCCCTAGGGGGGGTCGAGACGAGCAGTACTTC
clone size: few; V gene: TRBV9; D gene: TRBD2; J gene: TRBJ2-5; CDR3 protein: CASSVAPGPSGRGNEQYF; CDR3 DNA: TGTGCCAGCAGCGTAGCCCCAGGCCCTAGCGGGAGGGGAAATGAGCAGTACTTC
clone size: many; V gene: TRBV12-3/TRBV12-4; D gene: -; J gene: TRBJ2-3; CDR3 protein: CASSPQPGLLSTDTQYF; CDR3 DNA: TGTGCCAGCAGTCCCCAGCCGGGACTCCTTAGCACAGATACGCAGTATTTT
clone size: few; V gene: TRBV6-2/TRBV6-3; D gene: -; J gene: TRBJ2-5; CDR3 protein: CASSFHTDGGGETQYF; CDR3 DNA: TGTGCCAGCAGTTTCCACACAGACGGGGGTGGGGAGACCCAGTACTTC
clone size: few; V gene: TRBV12-3/TRBV12-4; D gene: TRBD1; J gene: TRBJ2-7; CDR3 protein: CASRKGQTYEQYF; CDR3 DNA: TGTGCCAGCAGAAAGGGACAGACCTACGAGCAGTACTTC
clone size: once; V gene: TRBV6-2/TRBV6-3; D gene: -; J gene: TRBJ2-1; CDR3 protein: CASSDSVNNEQFF; CDR3 DNA: TGTGCCAGCAGTGACTCGGTGAACAATGAGCAGTTCTTC
clone size: few; V gene: TRBV6-6; D gene: -; J gene: TRBJ1-2; CDR3 protein: CASTKGDTENYGYTF; CDR3 DNA: TGTGCCAGCACTAAGGGGGACACAGAAAACTATGGCTACACCTTC
clone size: few; V gene: TRBV24-1; D gene: -; J gene: TRBJ2-7; CDR3 protein: CATSDSPGQQYF; CDR3 DNA: TGTGCCACCAGTGACTCCCCGGGCCAGCAGTACTTC